The clone carrying this TCR beta chain was detected many times. This same CDR3 is encoded by further DNA sequences in the sample. The sample originates from a study of blood T cell repertoires in COVID-19. Whole-study context: There were acute and convalescent COVID-19 samples, and they came from the United States, Italy and Spain. Nucleic acid was either cDNA or gDNA, and it came from T cells, B-cell-depleted T cells, or PBMCs.

The germline V gene encodes CDR1 PRHDT and CDR2 FYEKMQ (reference sequence). The CDR3 sequence is 16 residues long. Trimming took 0 bases from V and 3 from J; bases not matched to a gene: 3. Individuals drawn from 24 US areas were about 18 to 89 years old. TCRdb keeps only in-frame clones here, not all; method: immunoSEQ multiplex PCR. Found here are over 200,000 clones, about 85% of them singletons; the top ten hold about 10%. The chain carries TRBV13 and TRBJ2-3; 10 nucleotides align to TRBD2. This clonotype was sampled from a man aged 25-45 years who had recovered from COVID-19. The sample comprised PBMCs or T cells enriched from blood (not recorded which). CDR3 DNA sequence: TGTGCCAGCAGCTTAGGGGCTAGCGGGGGAACAGATACGCAGTATTTT. Its protein product is CASSLGASGGTDTQYF.